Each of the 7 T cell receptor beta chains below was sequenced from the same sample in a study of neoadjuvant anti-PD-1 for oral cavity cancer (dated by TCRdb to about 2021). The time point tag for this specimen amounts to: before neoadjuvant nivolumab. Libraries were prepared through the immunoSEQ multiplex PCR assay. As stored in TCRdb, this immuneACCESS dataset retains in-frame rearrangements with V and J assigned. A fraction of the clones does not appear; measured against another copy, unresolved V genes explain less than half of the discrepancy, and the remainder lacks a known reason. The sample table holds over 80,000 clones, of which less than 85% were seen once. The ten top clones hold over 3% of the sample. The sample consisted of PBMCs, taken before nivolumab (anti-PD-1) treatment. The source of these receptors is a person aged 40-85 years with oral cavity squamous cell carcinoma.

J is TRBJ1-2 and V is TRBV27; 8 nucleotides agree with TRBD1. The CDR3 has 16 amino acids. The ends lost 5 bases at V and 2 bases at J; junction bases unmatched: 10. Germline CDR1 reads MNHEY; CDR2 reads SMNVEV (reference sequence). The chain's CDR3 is CASSSRTGMLNYGYTF. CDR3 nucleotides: TGTGCCAGCAGTAGCCGGACAGGGATGCTAAACTATGGCTACACCTTC.

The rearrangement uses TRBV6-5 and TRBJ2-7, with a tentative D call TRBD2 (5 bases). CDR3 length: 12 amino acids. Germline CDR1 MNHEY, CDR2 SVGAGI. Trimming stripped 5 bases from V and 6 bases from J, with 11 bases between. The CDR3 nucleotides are TGTGCCAGCAGTGCCCCAGCGGCCGAGCAGTACTTC. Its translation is CASSAPAAEQYF.

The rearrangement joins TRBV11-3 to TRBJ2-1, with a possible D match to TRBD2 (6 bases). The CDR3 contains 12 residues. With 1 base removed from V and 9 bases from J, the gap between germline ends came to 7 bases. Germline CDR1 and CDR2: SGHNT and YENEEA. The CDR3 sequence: CASSLVEGEQFF. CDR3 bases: TGTGCCAGCAGCTTAGTGGAGGGTGAGCAGTTCTTC.

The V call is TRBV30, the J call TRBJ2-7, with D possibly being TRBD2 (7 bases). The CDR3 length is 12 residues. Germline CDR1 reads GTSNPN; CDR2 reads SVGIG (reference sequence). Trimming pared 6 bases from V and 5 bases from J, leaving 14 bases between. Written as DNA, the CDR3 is TGTGCCTGCGGGGGGCAGGGCCACGAGCAGTACTTC. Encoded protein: CACGGQGHEQYF.

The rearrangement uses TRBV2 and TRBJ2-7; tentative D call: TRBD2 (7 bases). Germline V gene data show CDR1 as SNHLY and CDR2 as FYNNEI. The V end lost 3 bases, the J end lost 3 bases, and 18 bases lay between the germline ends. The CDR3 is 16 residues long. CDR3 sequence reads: CASSDGGQRQYYEQYF. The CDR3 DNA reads TGTGCCAGCAGTGACGGGGGGCAGCGACAATACTACGAGCAGTACTTC.

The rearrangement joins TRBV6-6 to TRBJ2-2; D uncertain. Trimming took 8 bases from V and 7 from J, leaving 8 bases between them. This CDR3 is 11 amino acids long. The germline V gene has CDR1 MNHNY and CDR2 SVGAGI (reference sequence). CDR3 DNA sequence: TGTGCCAGCCGGCGGATCGGGGAGCTGTTTTTT. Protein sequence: CASRRIGELFF.

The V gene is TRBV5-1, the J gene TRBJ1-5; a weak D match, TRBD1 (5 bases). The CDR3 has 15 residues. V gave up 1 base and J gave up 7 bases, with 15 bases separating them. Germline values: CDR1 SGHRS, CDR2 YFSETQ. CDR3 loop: CASSLRGLKGQPQHF. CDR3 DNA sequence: TGCGCCAGCAGCTTGAGGGGACTTAAAGGGCAGCCCCAGCATTTT.